This record covers a single T cell receptor beta chain. Its antigen remains unidentified. Profiling relied on immunoSEQ multiplex PCR, and the TCRdb table lists in-frame clones only, not all of them. The table includes around 39,000 clones, approximately 91% detected once. This sample was taken from a study of STAT3 mutations in large granular lymphocyte leukemia. Overall study results and limits: In T-cell large granular lymphocyte leukemia, about half of patients showed multiple immunodominant subclonotypes.

The CDR3 extends over 15 amino acids. Germline values: CDR1 KGHSH, CDR2 LQKENI. Trimming stripped 1 base from V and 0 bases from J, with 7 bases between. The source of this sequence is a human donor with T large granular lymphocyte leukemia. Some clones in this sample may be carry-over from other donors' samples. Sequencing input: PBMCs. The chain couples TRBV18 to TRBJ1-3; possible D gene TRBD1, 5 bases. The CDR3 nucleotides read TGTGCCAGCTCACCACGCGACAGCTCTGGAAACACCATATATTTT. It encodes CASSPRDSSGNTIYF. Combining the CDR3 with reference TRBV18 and TRBJ1-3 gives the whole variable domain NAGVMQNPRHLVRRRGQEARLRCSPMKGHSHVYWYRQLPEEGLKFMVYLQKENIIDESGMPKERFSAEFPKEGPSILRIQQVVRGDSAAYFCASSPRDSSGNTIYFGEGSWLTVV.